This T cell receptor (beta chain) was found in a study of blood T cell repertoires in COVID-19. Original processing notes: It was from reference gene primer amplification that nucleated cell counts were estimated. Profiling relied on immunoSEQ multiplex PCR, and the TCRdb table lists in-frame clones only, not all of them. That table gives V, J and clone size, and the DNA gave D and trimming. This table holds 200,000 or so clones, more than 75% found once. This clonotype originated in a man in his fifties or sixties who had recovered from COVID-19. The sample comprised peripheral blood.

The CDR3 spells CASSSPGLAGAETQYF. The DNA for the CDR3 is TGTGCCAGCAGTTCTCCCGGACTAGCGGGAGCAGAGACCCAGTACTTC. This chain links TRBV28 with TRBJ2-5; 13 bases are shared with TRBD2. The CDR3 is 16 residues long. After removal of 4 bases from V and 4 bases from J, the junction contained 6 bases not matched to a gene. The V gene's germline CDR1 is MDHEN and CDR2 SYDVKM. Together with reference TRBV28 and TRBJ2-5, the CDR3 gives the full variable domain: DVKVTQSSRYLVKRTGEKVFLECVQDMDHENMFWYRQDPGLGLRLIYFSYDVKMKEKGDIPEGYSVSREKKERFSLILESASTNQTSMYLCASSSPGLAGAETQYFGPGTRLLVL.